This is a list of T cell receptor beta chains from one sample in a study of regulatory T cells in long-lasting Graves disease. TCRdb reprocessed the multiplex PCR reads with MiXCR, giving one entry per CDR3 protein. This sample has hundreds of thousands of distinct CDR3 sequences; approximately 15% occur once, and the top ten carry 30%. The same data also contributed to another study, on T cells in Graves' hyperthyroidism and ophthalmopathy.

The sequencing used peripheral blood mononuclear cells (PBMCs), collected at new diagnosis, from a patient treated with antithyroid drugs. The origin of the receptors is a middle-aged man with Graves disease. Each CDR3 is given with its conserved first and last residue. Each record gives: CDR3 length, J gene, V gene, CDR3 protein.

CDR3 length: 11
J gene: TRBJ1-1
V gene: TRBV28
CDR3 protein: CASSFVGEAFF

CDR3 length: 15
J gene: TRBJ2-7
V gene: TRBV12-3/TRBV12-4
CDR3 protein: CASTLGGAGSGEQYF

CDR3 length: 14
J gene: TRBJ2-2
V gene: TRBV5-1
CDR3 protein: CASSGERWAGELFF

CDR3 length: 17
J gene: TRBJ2-1
V gene: TRBV20-1
CDR3 protein: CSARDVLLAGGQVEQFF

CDR3 length: 14
J gene: TRBJ2-7
V gene: TRBV20-1
CDR3 protein: CSAWGAGGGYEQYF

CDR3 length: 15
J gene: TRBJ2-1
V gene: TRBV29-1
CDR3 protein: CSGGLAGGTDNEQFF

CDR3 length: 14
J gene: TRBJ2-5
V gene: TRBV10-3
CDR3 protein: CAIGSGGLGETQYF

CDR3 length: 17
J gene: TRBJ1-2
V gene: TRBV4-1
CDR3 protein: CASSQVLSGAAGYGYTF

CDR3 length: 15
J gene: TRBJ2-7
V gene: TRBV5-6
CDR3 protein: CASSNRRGLEYEQYF

CDR3 length: 15
J gene: TRBJ2-5
V gene: TRBV7-2
CDR3 protein: CASSPSQAQKETQYF

CDR3 length: 14
J gene: TRBJ2-1
V gene: TRBV20-1
CDR3 protein: CSARSGYSRYEQFF

CDR3 length: 14
J gene: TRBJ1-2
V gene: TRBV7-9
CDR3 protein: CASSLEAGRYGYTF

CDR3 length: 17
J gene: TRBJ2-1
V gene: TRBV6-5
CDR3 protein: CASSYRPGTTSYNEQFF

CDR3 length: 16
J gene: TRBJ2-5
V gene: TRBV24-1
CDR3 protein: CATSDATGVYQETQYF

CDR3 length: 13
J gene: TRBJ2-7
V gene: TRBV2
CDR3 protein: CASSEIAGVEQYF

CDR3 length: 16
J gene: TRBJ2-2
V gene: TRBV20-1
CDR3 protein: CSARDLDGLDTGELFF

CDR3 length: 16
J gene: TRBJ2-5
V gene: TRBV20-1
CDR3 protein: CSARDYWVAGKETQYF

CDR3 length: 15
J gene: TRBJ1-5
V gene: TRBV6-1
CDR3 protein: CASSVVTSGGEPQHF

CDR3 length: 17
J gene: TRBJ1-1
V gene: TRBV20-1
CDR3 protein: CSARDLSRAQGNTEAFF

CDR3 length: 14
J gene: TRBJ2-7
V gene: TRBV6-2/TRBV6-3
CDR3 protein: CASNYRESAREQYF

CDR3 length: 14
J gene: TRBJ1-1
V gene: TRBV11-2
CDR3 protein: CASSFQDVDTEAFF

CDR3 length: 18
J gene: TRBJ2-5
V gene: TRBV27
CDR3 protein: CASSSPTSGVSGGETQYF

CDR3 length: 15
J gene: TRBJ2-7
V gene: TRBV28
CDR3 protein: CASSLSGTVTYEQYF

CDR3 length: 17
J gene: TRBJ2-1
V gene: TRBV29-1
CDR3 protein: CSVAGARTGGAYNEQFF

CDR3 length: 14
J gene: TRBJ1-1
V gene: TRBV7-6
CDR3 protein: CASSLVEGVTEAFF

CDR3 length: 14
J gene: TRBJ1-5
V gene: TRBV18
CDR3 protein: CASSPLGEGQPQHF

CDR3 length: 15
J gene: TRBJ2-2
V gene: TRBV28
CDR3 protein: CASRRTGLNTGELFF

CDR3 length: 15
J gene: TRBJ1-1
V gene: TRBV9
CDR3 protein: CASSVGGAVNTEAFF

CDR3 length: 14
J gene: TRBJ2-1
V gene: TRBV9
CDR3 protein: CASNLASSYNEQFF

CDR3 length: 16
J gene: TRBJ2-4
V gene: TRBV5-1
CDR3 protein: CASSLDRLALKNIQYF

CDR3 length: 13
J gene: TRBJ1-5
V gene: TRBV5-5
CDR3 protein: CASSLALDQPQHF

CDR3 length: 12
J gene: TRBJ2-1
V gene: TRBV7-2
CDR3 protein: CASSWYRGEQFF

CDR3 length: 14
J gene: TRBJ1-1
V gene: TRBV5-1
CDR3 protein: CASSLGSENTEAFF

CDR3 length: 15
J gene: TRBJ2-1
V gene: TRBV7-2
CDR3 protein: CARSRDRGPYNEQFF

CDR3 length: 14
J gene: TRBJ1-1
V gene: TRBV7-2
CDR3 protein: CASSTGRTNTEAFF

CDR3 length: 15
J gene: TRBJ2-3
V gene: TRBV29-1
CDR3 protein: CSVATSGGFTDTQYF

CDR3 length: 13
J gene: TRBJ2-3
V gene: TRBV6-1
CDR3 protein: CAGCLAGTDTQYF

CDR3 length: 16
J gene: TRBJ2-1
V gene: TRBV11-1
CDR3 protein: CASSLGPLVFYNEQFF

CDR3 length: 15
J gene: TRBJ1-5
V gene: TRBV18
CDR3 protein: CASSSGEAGNQPQHF

CDR3 length: 18
J gene: TRBJ1-5
V gene: TRBV12-3/TRBV12-4
CDR3 protein: CASSLLAGGWENNQPQHF

CDR3 length: 17
J gene: TRBJ2-1
V gene: TRBV20-1
CDR3 protein: CSARDLLGRGGYNEQFF

CDR3 length: 13
J gene: TRBJ1-2
V gene: TRBV9
CDR3 protein: CASSEEGSDGYTF

CDR3 length: 12
J gene: TRBJ2-5
V gene: TRBV20-1
CDR3 protein: CSAGESGETQYF

CDR3 length: 15
J gene: TRBJ1-1
V gene: TRBV28
CDR3 protein: CASSLTTGLNTEAFF

CDR3 length: 13
J gene: TRBJ1-1
V gene: TRBV11-2
CDR3 protein: CASSFRRHAKAFF

CDR3 length: 14
J gene: TRBJ2-7
V gene: TRBV27
CDR3 protein: CASSLAQGTYEQYF

CDR3 length: 15
J gene: TRBJ2-4
V gene: TRBV6-2/TRBV6-3
CDR3 protein: CASSYSGLAKNIQYF

CDR3 length: 15
J gene: TRBJ2-2
V gene: TRBV3-1
CDR3 protein: CASSQNRVRTGELFF